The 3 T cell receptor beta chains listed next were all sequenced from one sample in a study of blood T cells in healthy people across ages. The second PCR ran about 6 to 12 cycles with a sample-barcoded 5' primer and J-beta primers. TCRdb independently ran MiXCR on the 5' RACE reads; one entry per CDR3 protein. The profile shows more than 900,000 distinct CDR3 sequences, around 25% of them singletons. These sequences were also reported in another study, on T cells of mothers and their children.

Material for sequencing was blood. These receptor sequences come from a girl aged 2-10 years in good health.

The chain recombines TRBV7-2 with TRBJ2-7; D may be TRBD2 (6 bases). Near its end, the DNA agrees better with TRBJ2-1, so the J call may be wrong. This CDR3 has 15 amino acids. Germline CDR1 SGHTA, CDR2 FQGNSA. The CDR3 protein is CASSLQAGGDNEQFF. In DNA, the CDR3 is TGTGCCAGCAGCCTCCAAGCGGGTGGCGACAATGAGCAGTTCTTC.

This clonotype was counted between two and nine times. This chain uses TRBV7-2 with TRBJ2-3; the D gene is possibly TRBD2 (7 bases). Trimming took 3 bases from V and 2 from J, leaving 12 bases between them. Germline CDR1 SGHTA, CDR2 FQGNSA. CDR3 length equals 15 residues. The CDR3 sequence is CASSFEGGATDTQYF. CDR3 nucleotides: TGTGCCAGCAGCTTCGAGGGGGGGGCCACAGATACGCAGTATTTT.

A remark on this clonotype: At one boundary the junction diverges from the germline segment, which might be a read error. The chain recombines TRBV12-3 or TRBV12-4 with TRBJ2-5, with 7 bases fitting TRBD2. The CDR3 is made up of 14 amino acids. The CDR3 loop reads CASSSPGTTRQRFF. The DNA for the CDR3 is TGTGCCAGCAGCTCACCTGGGACTACCCGACAGAGGTTCTTC.